This is a list of T cell receptor beta chains from one sample in a study of shared clonotypes between healthy human individuals. The protocol was immunoSEQ multiplex PCR, while the TCRdb copy is restricted to in-frame clones and leaves out a portion. The repertoire holds 1,400,000 or so clones, with approximately 98.5% as singletons. What was sequenced was naive CD4+ T cells sorted from blood. The origin of the receptors is a man aged 30-40 years in good health. CDR3s include the opening cysteine and the closing phenylalanine or tryptophan. D genes are given only for firm matches.

cdr3_nt: TGTGCCAGCAGCGTAGATAGCGGGACCTACAATGAGCAGTTCTTC; cdr3_aa: CASSVDSGTYNEQFF; d_call: TRBD2; v_call: TRBV9; j_call: TRBJ2-1
cdr3_nt: TGTGCCAGCGTTCGCGGGTCCGGGGGTTATTCTGGCGAGCAGTACTTC; cdr3_aa: CASVRGSGGYSGEQYF; d_call: .; v_call: TRBV28; j_call: TRBJ2-7
cdr3_nt: TGTGCCAGCAGCTTGGATTGGGGAAGGGACACTGAAGCTTTCTTT; cdr3_aa: CASSLDWGRDTEAFF; d_call: .; v_call: TRBV11-2; j_call: TRBJ1-1
cdr3_nt: TGTGCCAGCAGTAGGACAGGGAGCTCCTACAATGAGCAGTTCTTC; cdr3_aa: CASSRTGSSYNEQFF; d_call: TRBD1; v_call: TRBV28; j_call: TRBJ2-1
cdr3_nt: TGTGCCAGCAGTTTACTGAGACAATCCTACGAGCAGTACTTC; cdr3_aa: CASSLLRQSYEQYF; d_call: .; v_call: TRBV27; j_call: TRBJ2-7
cdr3_nt: TGTGCCAGCAGTCCCCGACAGACCTATGGCTACACCTTC; cdr3_aa: CASSPRQTYGYTF; d_call: .; v_call: TRBV28; j_call: TRBJ1-2
cdr3_nt: TGTGCCAGCAGTGAATCTGGCAGGGTGGAGACCCAGTACTTC; cdr3_aa: CASSESGRVETQYF; d_call: .; v_call: TRBV6-1; j_call: TRBJ2-5
cdr3_nt: TGTGCCAGCTCACCATTTGGCGGCACAGATACGCAGTATTTT; cdr3_aa: CASSPFGGTDTQYF; d_call: .; v_call: TRBV18; j_call: TRBJ2-3
cdr3_nt: TGTGCCAGCAGTTCCACAGAGAACTATGGCTACACCTTC; cdr3_aa: CASSSTENYGYTF; d_call: .; v_call: TRBV6-5; j_call: TRBJ1-2
cdr3_nt: TGCGCCAGCAGCGGAACGGGACGTCCAACTAATGAAAAACTGTTTTTT; cdr3_aa: CASSGTGRPTNEKLFF; d_call: .; v_call: TRBV5-1; j_call: TRBJ1-4
cdr3_nt: TGTGCCAGCAGCTTCTCCCCGCCCAGTCCTACCTACAATGAGCAGTTCTTC; cdr3_aa: CASSFSPPSPTYNEQFF; d_call: .; v_call: TRBV21-1; j_call: TRBJ2-1
cdr3_nt: TGTGCCAGCAGCCAAGGACTTGGGTTCTACGAGCAGTACTTC; cdr3_aa: CASSQGLGFYEQYF; d_call: .; v_call: TRBV14; j_call: TRBJ2-7
cdr3_nt: TGTGCCAGCAATCGACAGGATACACGGAACTATGGCTACACCTTC; cdr3_aa: CASNRQDTRNYGYTF; d_call: .; v_call: TRBV28; j_call: TRBJ1-2
cdr3_nt: TGTGCCAGCAGCGTAGAATCCAGCTCCTACGAGCAGTACTTC; cdr3_aa: CASSVESSSYEQYF; d_call: .; v_call: TRBV9; j_call: TRBJ2-7
cdr3_nt: TGTGCCTGGATTAGACAGGGGACACCCTACGAGCAGTACTTC; cdr3_aa: CAWIRQGTPYEQYF; d_call: TRBD1; v_call: TRBV30; j_call: TRBJ2-7
cdr3_nt: TGTGCCACCTGTGATTACAGGGACCAAAAACGTGAAGCTTTCTTT; cdr3_aa: CATCDYRDQKREAFF; d_call: .; v_call: TRBV28; j_call: TRBJ1-1
cdr3_nt: TGTGCCAGCAGTGCGGGACTAGCGGGAGGGCCCTACTACGAGCAGTACTTC; cdr3_aa: CASSAGLAGGPYYEQYF; d_call: TRBD2; v_call: TRBV27; j_call: TRBJ2-7
cdr3_nt: TGTGCCAGCAGCCCGGGACAGGGATTCTACGAGCAGTACTTC; cdr3_aa: CASSPGQGFYEQYF; d_call: TRBD1; v_call: TRBV9; j_call: TRBJ2-7
cdr3_nt: TGTGCCAGCAGGCCGACTATGTATGGCTACACCTTC; cdr3_aa: CASRPTMYGYTF; d_call: .; v_call: TRBV28; j_call: TRBJ1-2